These 28 T cell receptor beta chains were sequenced from one sample in a study of CD8 T cells in Susac syndrome. RNA, at roughly 0.5 to 1 ug, was reverse transcribed with random hexamers. TCRdb called the immunoSEQ multiplex PCR reads again in MiXCR, with one record for every CDR3 protein. The table includes about 100,000 distinct CDR3 sequences, about 95% detected once. Specimen: CD8+ T cells from PBMCs. The source of these receptors is a human donor with Susac syndrome.

The chain recombines TRBV24-1 with TRBJ1-1, with no clear D. V lost 3 bases and J 6 bases, leaving 4 bases between the germline ends. The CDR3 extends over 11 amino acids. Germline-derived CDR1 and CDR2 are KGHDR and SFDVKD. Here the CDR3 DNA reads TGTGCCACCAGTGATAGCGCTGAAGCTTTCTTT. Its protein is CATSDSAEAFF.

The chain recombines TRBV2 with TRBJ1-1, with a weak D call TRBD1 (5 bases). CDR1 SNHLY and CDR2 FYNNEI come from the germline V gene. The ends were cut back, 10 bases at V and 7 bases at J, with 16 bases in the middle. The CDR3 is 12 amino acids. The CDR3 is CANRRDGSEAFF. The CDR3 nucleotides are TGTGCCAATCGACGGGACGGAAGTGAAGCTTTCTTT.

This sequence joins TRBV27 and TRBJ1-5; the D is unclear. Trimming pared 6 bases from V and 4 bases from J, leaving 7 bases between. The CDR3 runs to 12 residues. Germline CDR1 and CDR2: MNHEY and SMNVEV (reference sequence). Here the CDR3 reads CASRGANQPQHF. CDR3 nucleotide sequence: TGTGCCAGCAGGGGCGCAAATCAGCCCCAGCATTTT.

The chain carries TRBV6-5 and TRBJ1-1; D unclear. Germline assignment: CDR1 MNHEY and CDR2 SVGAGI. The CDR3 length is 13 residues. Trimming removed 5 bases at V and 1 base at J, with 8 bases between. CDR3 nucleotide sequence: TGTGCCAGCAGTCCCTTCGGGAACACTGAAGCTTTCTTT. This sequence encodes CASSPFGNTEAFF.

The chain employs TRBV4-1 and TRBJ1-2, with D maybe TRBD1 (6 bases). This CDR3 is 15 amino acids long. Germline lookup yields CDR1 MGHRA and CDR2 YSYEKL. With 3 bases removed from V and 7 bases from J, the gap between germline ends came to 18 bases. CDR3 region: CASSQEGQRTGGYTF. CDR3 sequence (DNA): TGCGCCAGCAGCCAGGAAGGACAGCGGACGGGTGGCTACACCTTC.

The V and J genes are TRBV7-9 and TRBJ2-3, with 7 bases identical to TRBD2. This CDR3 contains 17 residues. The germline V gene has CDR1 SEHNR and CDR2 FQNEAQ (reference sequence). V shed 0 bases and J 6 bases; nucleotides not matched to a gene: 12. CDR3 coding DNA: TGTGCCAGCAGCTTAGCGCACCTAGCGGACGTCCGGGATACGCAGTATTTT. As protein: CASSLAHLADVRDTQYF.

The chain employs TRBV3-1 and TRBJ2-5, with D possibly being TRBD2 (6 bases). The CDR3 runs 17 residues. V was trimmed by 0 bases and J by 2 bases, leaving 16 bases between them. The V gene's germline CDR1 is LGHDT and CDR2 YNNKEL (reference sequence). In DNA form, the CDR3 reads TGTGCCAGCAGCCAAGATCGTCTGGCCGGGAGTCAAGAGACCCAGTACTTC. It is translated as CASSQDRLAGSQETQYF.

The chain carries TRBV20-1 and TRBJ1-1; D remains unclear. The V gene lost 6 bases and the J gene lost 1 base, with 12 bases spanning the gap. Germline CDR1 is DFQATT and CDR2 is SNEGSKA (reference sequence). There are 13 residues in the CDR3. In DNA form, the CDR3 reads TGCAGTGCCCTAGGCGAGAAGAACACTGAAGCTTTCTTT. Its protein product is CSALGEKNTEAFF.

The chain has TRBV2 and TRBJ2-7; the D gene is possibly TRBD2 (6 bases). Trimming shortened V by 1 base and J by 6 bases, and 16 bases separated the two germline ends. The CDR3 runs to 15 residues. In germline, CDR1 is SNHLY, CDR2 FYNNEI. The CDR3 region is CASSEGYRDSAEQYF. CDR3 in DNA: TGTGCCAGCAGTGAAGGTTACCGGGACTCGGCCGAGCAGTACTTC.

This rearrangement joins TRBV29-1 to TRBJ2-3, with 8 bases aligning to TRBD2. CDR3 size: 15 residues. Germline assignment: CDR1 SQVTM and CDR2 ANQGSEA. Unmatched junction bases numbered 12, after V lost 2 bases and J lost 8 bases. The CDR3 DNA follows: TGCAGCGTTGAACGAGCGGGAGCCCTGGGAGTTACGCAGTATTTT. Its protein product is CSVERAGALGVTQYF.

The genes are TRBV20-1 and TRBJ2-5, with D unclear. V was shortened by 5 bases and J by 2 bases, with 9 bases between the two germline ends. The CDR3 loop spans 12 amino acids. CDR1 is DFQATT, CDR2 SNEGSKA, per germline (reference sequence). The CDR3 nucleotides read TGCAGTGCTTCTACCCTTCAAGAGACCCAGTACTTC. Protein product: CSASTLQETQYF.

The chain has TRBV7-2 and TRBJ2-1; 10 bases are a match to TRBD2. J gave up 8 bases and V 2 bases, and 9 bases lay outside the gene matches. This CDR3 contains 16 residues. From germline, CDR1 is SGHTA and CDR2 FQGNSA. The CDR3 loop reads CASSLSASGGLYEQFF. The CDR3 DNA reads as TGTGCCAGCAGCTTATCGGCTAGCGGGGGATTGTATGAGCAGTTCTTC.

The chain is built from TRBV6-6 and TRBJ2-5; a possible D gene is TRBD2 (6 bases). The germline gives CDR1 MNHNY, CDR2 SVGAGI (reference sequence). CDR3 length equals 11 residues. V lost 10 bases and J lost 5, with 11 bases in between. CDR3: CATGTSETQYF. The CDR3 nucleotides are TGTGCCACCGGGACTTCGGAGACCCAGTACTTC.

The chain combines TRBV20-1 with TRBJ2-1, with D hard to call. V was clipped by 3 bases and J by 2 bases, with 17 bases between them. CDR3 length: 16 residues. Per germline, CDR1 DFQATT and CDR2 SNEGSKA (reference sequence). The CDR3 loop is CSASHDRDAPYNEQFF. In DNA form, the CDR3 reads TGCAGTGCTAGCCACGACCGAGACGCCCCCTACAATGAGCAGTTCTTC.

The CDR3 DNA is TGTGCCAGCAGTGCTGGACAGGGCTACGAGCAGTACTTC. Translating gives CASSAGQGYEQYF. The chain has TRBV25-1 and TRBJ2-7; 8 bases map to TRBD1. This CDR3 is built from 13 residues. Germline V gene sequence: CDR1 MGHDK, CDR2 SYGVNS. After removal of 4 bases from V and 3 bases from J, the junction contained 2 bases not matched to a gene.

The rearrangement uses TRBV20-1 and TRBJ1-5; TRBD1 might be the D (5 bases). CDR3 length equals 15 residues. Between the trimmed V and J ends, which lost 0 bases and 3 bases, there was a span of 12 bases. From germline, CDR1 is DFQATT and CDR2 SNEGSKA (reference sequence). The DNA for the CDR3 is TGCAGTGCTAGAGATCTAGGGGATGCCAATCAGCCCCAGCATTTT. It translates to CSARDLGDANQPQHF.

This chain uses TRBV7-2 with TRBJ2-2; D uncertain. Germline CDR1 and CDR2: SGHTA and FQGNSA. CDR3 size: 15 residues. V was shortened by 5 bases and J by 1 base, with 11 bases between the two germline ends. The CDR3 DNA reads TGTGCCAGCAGCCCCGATGCAGGGAACACCGGGGAGCTGTTTTTT. This gives the protein CASSPDAGNTGELFF.

The chain links TRBV28 to TRBJ1-1; D perhaps matches TRBD1 (5 bases). The V end was cut by 3 bases, the J end by 1 base, with 12 bases between. Germline V CDR1 and CDR2: MDHEN, SYDVKM. This CDR3 is 15 amino acids long. The CDR3 nucleotides read TGTGCCAGCAGTTTCCCCCGGGGCCCGAACACTGAAGCTTTCTTT. Translation: CASSFPRGPNTEAFF. Filled out from reference TRBV28 and TRBJ1-1, the complete variable domain reads DVKVTQSSRYLVKRTGEKVFLECVQDMDHENMFWYRQDPGLGLRLIYFSYDVKMKEKGDIPEGYSVSREKKERFSLILESASTNQTSMYLCASSFPRGPNTEAFFGQGTRLTVV.

The chain carries TRBV29-1 and TRBJ2-7; D is ambiguous. Trimming shortened V by 6 bases and J by 1 base, and 13 bases separated the two germline ends. CDR3 size: 13 residues. Looked up from germline, CDR1 is SQVTM and CDR2 is ANQGSEA. The CDR3 is CSVTLPDSYEQYF. CDR3 bases: TGCAGCGTAACTCTGCCGGATTCCTACGAGCAGTACTTC.

The chain recombines TRBV29-1 with TRBJ1-1, with 8 nucleotides matching TRBD1. V lost 1 base and J lost 10; bases outside the gene matches: 17. Looked up from germline, CDR1 is SQVTM and CDR2 is ANQGSEA. There are 16 residues in the CDR3. The CDR3 region is CSVEGQHRGAREGAFF. In DNA form, the CDR3 reads TGCAGCGTTGAAGGACAACACAGGGGGGCTCGTGAAGGAGCTTTCTTT.

The chain recombines TRBV9 with TRBJ2-1, with TRBD2 as a possible D gene (5 bases). The V gene lost 0 bases and the J gene lost 0 bases, with 10 bases spanning the gap. CDR1 is SGDLS and CDR2 is YYNGEE in the germline V gene. CDR3 length equals 16 residues. CDR3 coding DNA: TGTGCCAGCAGCGTAGCGGGGTCCAGCTCCTACAATGAGCAGTTCTTC. The encoded protein is CASSVAGSSSYNEQFF.

This chain links TRBV7-8 with TRBJ2-3; D not certain. The CDR3 totals 15 residues. The germline V gene encodes CDR1 SGHVS and CDR2 FQNEAQ. The ends were cut back, 5 bases at V and 6 bases at J, with 18 bases in the middle. The chain's CDR3 is CASSEHNARADTQYF. Here the CDR3 DNA reads TGTGCCAGCAGCGAACACAATGCCCGCGCGGATACGCAGTATTTT.

The chain combines TRBV4-1 with TRBJ2-7; D is possibly TRBD1 (7 bases). Per the germline V gene, CDR1 is MGHRA and CDR2 is YSYEKL. V shed 0 bases and J shed 2 bases, with 14 bases lying between them. The CDR3 has 16 residues. CDR3 protein: CASSQDAGGIAYEQYF. The CDR3 DNA is TGCGCCAGCAGCCAAGATGCAGGGGGGATCGCCTACGAGCAGTACTTC.

The chain has TRBV6-1 and TRBJ1-2; maybe TRBD1 (5 bases). The V and J ends lost 11 bases and 8 bases respectively, with 18 bases between them. The CDR3 spans 12 residues. Germline V gene data show CDR1 as MNHNS and CDR2 as SASEGT. The CDR3 DNA sequence: TGTGCCTTGACCGGGACGGACCGCGGCTACACCTTC. It yields the protein CALTGTDRGYTF.

This chain connects TRBV15 to TRBJ1-2, with 10 bases matching TRBD1. There are 15 residues in the CDR3. CDR1 and CDR2 (germline): LNHNV, YYDKDF (reference sequence). V was pared by 3 bases and J by 4 bases, with 5 bases of the junction left unmatched. In DNA, the CDR3 is TGTGCCACCAGCAGGGCCGGGACAGGGGTCTATGGCTACACCTTC. Translating gives CATSRAGTGVYGYTF. Looking up the rest from reference TRBV15 and TRBJ1-2 gives the full variable domain: DAMVIQNPRYQVTQFGKPVTLSCSQTLNHNVMYWYQQKSSQAPKLLFHYYDKDFNNEADTPDNFQSRRPNTSFCFLDIRSPGLGDTAMYLCATSRAGTGVYGYTFGSGTRLTVV.

The CDR3 reads CSAGRQTGTEAFF. CDR3 coding DNA: TGCAGCGCGGGCCGACAAACCGGCACTGAAGCTTTCTTT. The rearrangement links TRBV29-1 to TRBJ1-1, with unresolved D. Looked up from germline, CDR1 is SQVTM and CDR2 is ANQGSEA. The germline V and J ends were trimmed by 7 bases and 4 bases, with 16 bases remaining between them. The CDR3 contains 13 residues.

This sequence joins TRBV29-1 and TRBJ2-7; TRBD2 is a possible D gene (6 bases). In germline, CDR1 is SQVTM, CDR2 ANQGSEA. The CDR3 loop spans 13 amino acids. Between the trimmed V and J ends, which lost 6 bases and 0 bases, there was a span of 12 bases. DNA of the CDR3: TGCAGCGTGCGGGACGGTTACTCCTACGAGCAGTACTTC. The encoded protein is CSVRDGYSYEQYF.

V is TRBV20-1 and J is TRBJ2-3; 10 bases are a match to TRBD2. This CDR3 region has 15 residues. Germline CDR1 and CDR2: DFQATT and SNEGSKA (reference sequence). The J segment lost 4 bases and the V segment lost 3 bases, leaving 7 bases of the junction unmatched. The CDR3 region is CSASQRGGPADTQYF. CDR3 nucleotide sequence: TGCAGTGCTAGCCAGCGGGGGGGCCCCGCAGATACGCAGTATTTT.